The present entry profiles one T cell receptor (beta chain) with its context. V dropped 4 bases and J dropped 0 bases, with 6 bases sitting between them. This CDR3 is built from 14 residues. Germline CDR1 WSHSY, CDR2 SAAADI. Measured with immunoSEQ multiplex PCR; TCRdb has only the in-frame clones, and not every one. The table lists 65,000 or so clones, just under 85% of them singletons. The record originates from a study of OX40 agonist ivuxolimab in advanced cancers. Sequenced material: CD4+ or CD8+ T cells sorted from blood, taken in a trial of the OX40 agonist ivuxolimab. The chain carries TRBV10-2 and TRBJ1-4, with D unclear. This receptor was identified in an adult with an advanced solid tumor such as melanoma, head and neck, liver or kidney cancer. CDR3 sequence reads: CASSGDATNEKLFF. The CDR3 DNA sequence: TGCGCCAGCAGTGGGGATGCAACTAATGAAAAACTGTTTTTT.